The next 22 T cell receptor beta chains were all read from a single sample in a study of blood T cell repertoires in COVID-19. Clones were read by immunoSEQ multiplex PCR, and TCRdb kept only the in-frame ones, dropping some. There are approximately 160,000 clones in the sample; about 79% occur only once, and roughly 6.8% lies in the top ten. Sequenced: peripheral blood. Receptor source: a woman in her forties or fifties in a cohort sampled during active or convalescent COVID-19.

The chain recombines TRBV23-1 with TRBJ1-4, with D unclear. TRBV23-1 is marked as an open reading frame, function uncertain. V gave up 4 bases and J gave up 0 bases, with 6 bases separating them. CDR3 length: 14 residues. This CDR3 reads CASSRTATNEKLFF. The CDR3 DNA reads TGCGCCAGCAGTCGAACAGCAACTAATGAAAAACTGTTTTTT.

V is TRBV3-1 (or the pseudogene TRBV3-2) and J is TRBJ1-1; no clear D gene. The V and J ends lost 1 base and 4 bases respectively, with 7 bases between them. The germline gives CDR1 LGHDT, CDR2 YNNKEL (reference sequence). This CDR3 comprises 13 residues. CDR3 coding DNA: TGTGCCAGCAGCCAAGCGCGTGGCACTGAAGCTTTCTTT. Translated, it gives CASSQARGTEAFF.

The rearrangement links TRBV10-2 to TRBJ2-7; D might be TRBD2 (6 bases). The CDR3 loop spans 13 amino acids. V lost 2 bases, J lost 6 bases, and 11 bases lay in between. Germline V gene sequence: CDR1 WSHSY, CDR2 SAAADI. CDR3 nucleotide sequence: TGCGCCAGCAGTGAGACTAGCATCGGCGAGCAGTACTTC. Translated: CASSETSIGEQYF.

The chain employs TRBV6-5 and TRBJ1-2; D gene uncertain. This CDR3 comprises 15 residues. CDR1 is MNHEY and CDR2 is SVGAGI in the germline V gene. V shed 4 bases and J shed 0 bases, with 12 bases lying between them. The CDR3 region is CASSSPGGPNYGYTF. Here the CDR3 DNA reads TGTGCCAGCAGTTCCCCTGGCGGGCCTAACTATGGCTACACCTTC.

The chain couples TRBV7-2 to TRBJ1-1; D not resolved. The CDR3 length is 15 residues. From germline, CDR1 is SGHTA and CDR2 FQGNSA. Between the trimmed V and J ends, which lost 4 bases and 3 bases, there was a span of 15 bases. The CDR3 DNA follows: TGTGCCAGCAGCTCCGGGGTTGGTTCTTACACTGAAGCTTTCTTT. Its protein product is CASSSGVGSYTEAFF.

The gene calls are TRBV7-2 and TRBJ2-3; 8 bases align to TRBD2. The CDR3 is made up of 18 amino acids. Germline assignment: CDR1 SGHTA and CDR2 FQGNSA. V gave up 7 bases and J gave up 2 bases; unmatched junction bases: 17. The CDR3 loop reads CASTISGRGGPNTDTQYF. Here the CDR3 DNA reads TGTGCCAGCACCATAAGTGGGCGCGGGGGGCCCAACACAGATACGCAGTATTTT. The full variable domain, completed using reference TRBV7-2 and TRBJ2-3, is GAGVSQSPSNKVTEKGKDVELRCDPISGHTALYWYRQSLGQGLEFLIYFQGNSAPDKSGLPSDRFSAERTGGSVSTLTIQRTQQEDSAVYLCASTISGRGGPNTDTQYFGPGTRLTVL.

This chain connects TRBV5-1 to TRBJ1-2; D might be TRBD1 (5 bases). This CDR3 has 17 residues. Trimming removed 1 base at V and 0 bases at J, with 16 bases between. Germline loops: CDR1 SGHRS, CDR2 YFSETQ. The CDR3 loop is CASSLFPGIASNYGYTF. The CDR3 nucleotides read TGCGCCAGCAGCTTGTTCCCAGGGATCGCTTCTAACTATGGCTACACCTTC.

The V gene is TRBV3-1 (or the pseudogene TRBV3-2), the J gene TRBJ2-1; 9 bases agree with TRBD1. CDR1 LGHDT and CDR2 YNNKEL come from the germline V gene (reference sequence). The CDR3 sequence is 19 residues long. Germline trimming cut 4 bases from V and 0 bases from J; bases unmatched to any gene: 13. The DNA for the CDR3 is TGTGCCAGCAGCCGACAGCATCCCGGGACAGGGTTCTCCTACAATGAGCAGTTCTTC. It is translated as CASSRQHPGTGFSYNEQFF.

The table lists this clone with a count of one. The rearrangement links TRBV7-2 to TRBJ1-5, with D possibly being TRBD1 (5 bases). V lost 3 bases and J 7 bases, leaving 28 bases between the germline ends. Germline V lookup: CDR1 SGHTA, CDR2 FQGNSA. The CDR3 consists of 19 residues. The DNA of the CDR3 is TGTGCCAGCAGCTTGACCTCAATGTCCAACAGGATCCGGCCCCAGCCCCAGCATTTT. It specifies CASSLTSMSNRIRPQPQHF.

The chain combines TRBV7-6 with TRBJ1-1; TRBD1 is a possible D gene (5 bases). CDR3 size: 13 residues. Deletions cut 2 bases from V and 1 base from J, with 5 bases between. The germline CDR1 and CDR2 sequences are SGHVS and FNYEAQ. The CDR3 nucleotides are TGTGCCAGCAGCTTACAGGGGAACACTGAAGCTTTCTTT. It specifies CASSLQGNTEAFF.

The chain recombines TRBV2 with TRBJ2-7; 7 nucleotides line up with TRBD1. The CDR3 length is 14 residues. The V segment lost 4 bases and the J segment 0 bases; nucleotides outside the gene matches: 3. The germline CDR1 and CDR2 sequences are SNHLY and FYNNEI. CDR3 nucleotide sequence: TGTGCCAGCAGTGCGGACAGGAGCTCCTACGAGCAGTACTTC. Encoded protein: CASSADRSSYEQYF.

V usage is TRBV19 and J usage is TRBJ1-1, with D unclear. CDR3 length: 12 amino acids. Germline loops: CDR1 LNHDA, CDR2 SQIVND (reference sequence). Trimming left V 4 bases short and J 5 bases short, with 8 bases between. CDR3 bases: TGTGCCAGTAGTAAACGGGGTACTGAAGCTTTCTTT. Its translation is CASSKRGTEAFF.

This chain uses TRBV12-1 with TRBJ2-3; the D call in the table, TRBD2, was not verified against the DNA. TRBV12-1 is a listed pseudogene. The CDR3 has 16 residues. The CDR3 sequence: CASSFAVGGPTDTQYF. In DNA form, the CDR3 reads TGTGCCAGCAGCTTCGCCGTGGGAGGACCCACAGATACGCAGTATTTT.

In this sample, this clone turned up once. The chain links TRBV7-9 to TRBJ2-3; D remains unclear. This CDR3 spans 15 amino acids. V lost 2 bases and J 1 base, leaving 10 bases between the germline ends. Germline V gene data show CDR1 as SEHNR and CDR2 as FQNEAQ (reference sequence). CDR3 nucleotide sequence: TGTGCCAGCAGCTTAAGACTCCCGGGCACAGATACGCAGTATTTT. As protein: CASSLRLPGTDTQYF. Full variable domain (missing parts from reference TRBV7-9 and TRBJ2-3): DTGVSQNPRHKITKRGQNVTFRCDPISEHNRLYWYRQTLGQGPEFLTYFQNEAQLEKSRLLSDRFSAERPKGSFSTLEIQRTEQGDSAMYLCASSLRLPGTDTQYFGPGTRLTVL.

This clone appeared once. The rearrangement uses TRBV10-2 and TRBJ1-4; TRBD1 aligns across 8 bases. The V and J ends lost 6 bases and 6 bases, in that order; junction bases with no gene match: 12. This CDR3 has 16 residues. The germline gives CDR1 WSHSY, CDR2 SAAADI. The CDR3 DNA follows: TGCGCCAGCAGGGCAGGGGGCGCGACGGGGTATGAAAAACTGTTTTTT. The encoded protein is CASRAGGATGYEKLFF.

In its sample, this clone was seen once. This rearrangement joins TRBV6-4 to TRBJ2-7; D possibly corresponds to TRBD1 (7 bases). The CDR3 consists of 15 residues. Germline V gene data show CDR1 as MRHNA and CDR2 as SNTAGT. V was pared by 6 bases and J by 4 bases, with 19 bases between. The chain's CDR3 is CASRGYGGQIYEQYF. The CDR3 DNA follows: TGTGCCAGCAGGGGTTACGGGGGACAGATATACGAGCAGTACTTC.

The chain is built from TRBV3-1 (or the pseudogene TRBV3-2) and TRBJ1-2; D not certain. This CDR3 region has 15 residues. Germline-derived CDR1 and CDR2 are LGHDT and YNNKEL (reference sequence). V lost 4 bases, J lost 3 bases, and 15 bases lay in between. The CDR3 DNA sequence: TGTGCCAGCAGCCCCCGCGTGGGAGGGCACTATGGCTACACCTTC. As protein: CASSPRVGGHYGYTF.

The chain joins TRBV18 to TRBJ2-5; 9 nucleotides align to TRBD1. Germline V gene lookup returns CDR1 KGHSH and CDR2 LQKENI. V trimming: 0 bases; J trimming: 5 bases; junction bases outside the gene matches: 7. CDR3 length: 16 residues. The CDR3: CASSPPQSGQGETQYF. The CDR3 region has the DNA TGTGCCAGCTCACCACCCCAGTCCGGACAGGGGGAGACCCAGTACTTC.

This clone was counted a single time. This rearrangement joins TRBV7-6 to TRBJ1-5; no clear D gene. CDR3 length equals 15 residues. Between the trimmed V and J ends, which lost 1 base and 1 base, there was a span of 8 bases. Germline V gene lookup returns CDR1 SGHVS and CDR2 FNYEAQ. CDR3 sequence: CASSLGGMSNQPQHF. CDR3 in DNA: TGTGCCAGCAGCTTAGGAGGGATGAGCAATCAGCCCCAGCATTTT.

This sequence joins TRBV19 and TRBJ2-2; 8 bases map to TRBD2. There are 16 residues in the CDR3. In germline, CDR1 is LNHDA, CDR2 SQIVND (reference sequence). J was trimmed by 4 bases and V by 1 base; bases with no gene match: 5. CDR3 DNA sequence: TGTGCCAGTAGTATAGTACGGGGGGGAACCACCGGGGAGCTGTTTTTT. The encoded protein is CASSIVRGGTTGELFF.

V usage is TRBV30 and J usage is TRBJ1-2; D uncertain. Deletions cut 2 bases from V and 9 bases from J, with 10 bases between. The CDR3 is 11 amino acids. Germline values: CDR1 GTSNPN, CDR2 SVGIG (reference sequence). The CDR3 reads CAWSNGDRYTF. In DNA form, the CDR3 reads TGTGCCTGGAGTAACGGGGATCGCTACACCTTC.

This rearrangement joins TRBV4-1 to TRBJ1-1; 8 nucleotides agree with TRBD1. This CDR3 is 15 amino acids long. The V gene's germline CDR1 is MGHRA and CDR2 YSYEKL. V was clipped by 0 bases and J by 4 bases; unmatched bases: 4. The chain's CDR3 is CASSQDGTGGTEAFF. The CDR3 DNA reads TGCGCCAGCAGCCAAGATGGCACAGGGGGCACTGAAGCTTTCTTT.